The 24 T cell receptor beta chains in this list originate from one sample, sequenced in a study of T cell repertoires in cytomegalovirus infection (dated by TCRdb to between 2018 and 2021). The run used an Illumina HiSeq 1500. TCRdb passed the public sequencing reads through fastp at Q25 and MiXCR, retaining productive beta sequences. Records with the same CDR3 protein are collapsed into one entry carrying the most frequent genes and DNA. The sample table holds some 480,000 distinct CDR3 sequences, of which 33% were seen once. Roughly a sixth of the sample comes from the top ten. No antigen is known for these receptors. Reading the label with the study, this specimen's treatment or condition is: in vitro stimulation with specific CMV peptide epitopes to enrich CMV-specific T cells. This sample comprised cultured PBMCs, obtained from culture after CMV antigen stimulation. The receptors shown here come from a human donor in good health (CMV status not recorded). Some clones in this sample may be carry-over from other donors' samples.

V is TRBV2 and J is TRBJ2-7; 7 nucleotides line up with TRBD2. Germline V gene sequence: CDR1 SNHLY, CDR2 FYNNEI. With V trimmed by 4 bases and J by 3 bases, 9 bases remained unmatched. This CDR3 contains 15 residues. The CDR3 DNA is TGTGCCAGCAGTGCCCGTGAAGCGGGGTACTACGAGCAGTACTTC. This encodes CASSAREAGYYEQYF.

This clonotype was picked up a small number of times. This sequence joins TRBV7-7 and TRBJ1-1; D is possibly TRBD1 (5 bases). This CDR3 comprises 13 residues. V was trimmed by 5 bases and J by 3 bases, leaving 10 bases between them. In germline, CDR1 is SSHAT, CDR2 FNYEAQ (reference sequence). The CDR3 nucleotides read TGTGCCAGCAGCAAAGGGGAGGACACTGAAGCTTTCTTT. This gives the protein CASSKGEDTEAFF.

This sequence joins TRBV7-9 and TRBJ1-1, with TRBD1 as a possible D gene (5 bases). Germline values: CDR1 SEHNR, CDR2 FQNEAQ (reference sequence). V lost 1 base to trimming and J lost 4 bases, with 13 bases between them. The CDR3 consists of 15 residues. The CDR3 sequence: CASSLGGGDGTEAFF. The CDR3 nucleotides read TGTGCCAGCAGCTTAGGGGGGGGGGACGGCACTGAAGCTTTCTTT.

The CDR3 DNA is TGTGCCAGCAGTCCGGGCCGGGGTGGTAAGGGCGAGCAGTACGTC. Translation: CASSPGRGGKGEQYV. The chain recombines TRBV7-2 with TRBJ2-7, with D possibly matching TRBD2 (5 bases). Germline loops: CDR1 SGHTA, CDR2 FQGNSA. V was clipped by 6 bases and J by 6 bases, with 21 bases between them. This CDR3 has 15 amino acids.

This clonotype was seen repeatedly, ten times or more. The chain has TRBV7-2 and TRBJ2-7; D might be TRBD2 (5 bases). Between the trimmed V and J ends, which lost 0 bases and 5 bases, there was a span of 11 bases. Germline V gene data show CDR1 as SGHTA and CDR2 as FQGNSA. This CDR3 spans 14 amino acids. This chain's CDR3 is CASSLAGVSDEQYV. The CDR3, as DNA: TGTGCCAGCAGCTTAGCGGGAGTCTCAGACGAGCAGTACGTC.

The chain joins TRBV29-1 to TRBJ1-2; TRBD1 matches 7 bases. Germline V CDR1 and CDR2: SQVTM, ANQGSEA. After removal of 5 bases from V and 3 bases from J, the junction contained 9 bases not matched to a gene. CDR3 length: 14 residues. The CDR3 DNA follows: TGCAGCGTTCTTACAGGGGTCGGGGACTATGGCTACACCTTC. It codes for CSVLTGVGDYGYTF.

The rearrangement links TRBV4-3 to TRBJ2-3; no firm D call. There are 12 residues in the CDR3. The V and J ends lost 5 bases and 5 bases respectively, with 8 bases between them. Germline CDR1 reads LGHNA; CDR2 reads YSLEER. The CDR3 DNA follows: TGCGCCAGCAGCTCCCGACTAGATACGCAGTATTTT. It encodes CASSSRLDTQYF.

This clonotype turned up a few times. The CDR3 region has the DNA TGCGCCAGCAGTGAGTCCTACTACAATGAGCAGTTCTTC. This codes for CASSESYYNEQFF. This sequence joins TRBV10-1 and TRBJ2-1; no reliable D call. This CDR3 region has 13 residues. Trimming cost V 0 bases and J 3 bases, with 3 bases left between them. Germline V gene lookup returns CDR1 WNHNN and CDR2 SYGVQD (reference sequence).

The chain uses TRBV7-2 and TRBJ2-2, with no clear D. Germline V gives CDR1 SGHTA, CDR2 FQGNSA. The CDR3 loop spans 18 amino acids. Trimming took off 1 base at V and 3 bases at J, with 18 bases between the two ends. CDR3 nucleotide sequence: TGTGCCAGCAGCTTAGGGTTTGTGGGCACTCTGGACACCGGGGAGCTGTTTTTT. Translating gives CASSLGFVGTLDTGELFF.

This clonotype was recorded a few times. The rearrangement uses TRBV11-2 and TRBJ2-5, with D perhaps TRBD1 or TRBD2 (5 bases each). CDR1 is SGHAT, CDR2 FQNNGV, per germline. Trimming left V 4 bases short and J 3 bases short, with 15 bases between. The CDR3 covers 15 residues. Here the CDR3 reads CASSYIGRGEETQYF. CDR3 DNA: TGTGCCAGCAGCTATATCGGACGGGGCGAAGAGACCCAGTACTTC.

This clonotype was detected a few times. The gene calls are TRBV20-1 and TRBJ2-1, with a possible D match to TRBD2 (7 bases). Germline CDR1 reads DFQATT; CDR2 reads SNEGSKA (reference sequence). V was shortened by 3 bases and J by 6 bases, with 21 bases between the two germline ends. The CDR3 is 16 residues long. DNA of the CDR3: TGCAGTGCTAGCATTTCGGGGGCGGGAGTTGTCAATGAGCAGTTCTTC. It is translated as CSASISGAGVVNEQFF.

There are a few counts of this clonotype. This chain joins TRBV7-2 and TRBJ2-2; D remains ambiguous. V was shortened by 7 bases and J by 6 bases, with 12 bases between the two germline ends. The CDR3 is made up of 13 amino acids. The germline V gene encodes CDR1 SGHTA and CDR2 FQGNSA. The CDR3: CASNYRSPGELFF. Written as DNA, the CDR3 is TGTGCCAGCAATTACAGATCCCCCGGGGAGCTGTTTTTT.

The sample holds a few counts of this clonotype. One base away lies a much larger clone, so this may be a sequencing read error. CDR3 protein: CASRRQLNTEAFF. The CDR3 nucleotides are TGTGCCAGCAGGCGACAGTTGAACACTGAAGCTTTCTTT. V and J are TRBV7-6 and TRBJ1-1; perhaps TRBD1 as D (5 bases). This CDR3 region has 13 residues. Trimming took off 6 bases at V and 0 bases at J, with 8 bases between the two ends. Germline V lookup: CDR1 SGHVS, CDR2 FNYEAQ.

J is TRBJ2-1 and V is TRBV9, with a tentative D call TRBD2 (6 bases). Between the trimmed V and J ends, which lost 4 bases and 4 bases, there was a span of 15 bases. Germline assignment: CDR1 SGDLS and CDR2 YYNGEE. The CDR3 runs 15 residues. CDR3 residues: CASSFSGLQYNEQFF. CDR3 bases: TGTGCCAGCAGCTTTTCGGGACTGCAGTACAATGAGCAGTTCTTC.

This clonotype was observed a handful of times. V and J are TRBV7-2 and TRBJ2-7; no definite D call. Germline CDR1 is SGHTA and CDR2 is FQGNSA. Trimming pared 2 bases from V and 3 bases from J, leaving 11 bases between. This CDR3 has 14 residues. The DNA for the CDR3 is TGTGCCAGCAGCTTAATTGAGCGACACTACGAGCAGTACTTC. Translation: CASSLIERHYEQYF.

The V and J genes are TRBV27 and TRBJ2-5; TRBD2 aligns across 13 bases. Germline assignment: CDR1 MNHEY and CDR2 SMNVEV (reference sequence). The CDR3 consists of 19 residues. Germline trimming cut 6 bases from V and 2 bases from J; bases unmatched to any gene: 15. The CDR3 DNA sequence: TGTGCCAGCAGGCGAACAACTAGCGGGAGGGCTTATCGACAAGAGACCCAGTACTTC. This translates into CASRRTTSGRAYRQETQYF.

Comments on this clonotype: A single base separates this from a much larger clone, so it may be a read error. V is TRBV7-2 and J is TRBJ2-1, with 10 bases matching TRBD2. With V trimmed by 5 bases and J by 7 bases, 11 bases remained unmatched. Germline V gene sequence: CDR1 SGHTA, CDR2 FQGNSA. There are 16 residues in the CDR3. The CDR3, as DNA: TGTGCCAGCAGCCTTAGGACTAGCGGTACAGGGAATGAGCAGTTCTTC. Translation gives CASSLRTSGTGNEQFF.

This clonotype appeared a single time. The chain is built from TRBV2 and TRBJ2-1; D gene ambiguous. Germline V gives CDR1 SNHLY, CDR2 FYNNEI. The CDR3 has 13 residues. Deletions cut 1 base from V and 8 bases from J, with 9 bases between. As DNA, the CDR3 is TGTGCCAGCAGTGAAGGGTTAGGCTATGAGCAGTTCTTC. As protein: CASSEGLGYEQFF.

This clonotype was counted a few times. This rearrangement joins TRBV28 to TRBJ1-1; D call uncertain. The CDR3 consists of 14 residues. V lost 6 bases to trimming and J lost 12 bases, with 23 bases between them. Germline CDR1 reads MDHEN; CDR2 reads SYDVKM. The CDR3 loop is CASSSTREGPGSFF. In DNA, the CDR3 is TGTGCCAGCAGCTCAACCCGTGAAGGACCCGGGTCTTTCTTT.

This sequence joins TRBV18 and TRBJ2-7; a possible D gene is TRBD2 (6 bases). This CDR3 contains 12 residues. V dropped 3 bases and J dropped 5 bases, with 8 bases sitting between them. In germline, CDR1 is KGHSH, CDR2 LQKENI. CDR3 nucleotides: TGTGCCAGCTCACCGGGCGGGGACGAGCAGTACTTC. It codes for CASSPGGDEQYF.

This clonotype occurred a few times. This chain uses TRBV6-6 with TRBJ1-2; weak D call: TRBD1 (6 bases). Germline V gene data show CDR1 as MNHNY and CDR2 as SVGAGI (reference sequence). The CDR3 consists of 16 residues. V lost 2 bases to trimming and J lost 4 bases, with 17 bases between them. As DNA, the CDR3 is TGTGCCAGCAGTTACCTTCGGTCAGGGGAATTCTATGGCTACACCTTC. It specifies CASSYLRSGEFYGYTF.

The table lists this clonotype with many counts. The chain couples TRBV4-3 to TRBJ2-7, with TRBD1 matching 9 bases. The V gene end was trimmed by 1 base and the J gene end by 0 bases; junction bases not matched to a gene: 1. This CDR3 is 15 amino acids long. Germline-derived CDR1 and CDR2 are LGHNA and YSLEER. CDR3 DNA sequence: TGCGCCAGCAGCCAAGTGACAGGGGGCTCCTACGAGCAGTACTTC. This gives the protein CASSQVTGGSYEQYF.

A few counts support this clonotype. The chain uses TRBV19 and TRBJ1-2; TRBD1 agrees at 7 bases. V was pared by 7 bases and J by 6 bases, with 8 bases of the junction left unmatched. The germline CDR1 and CDR2 sequences are LNHDA and SQIVND (reference sequence). This CDR3 has 13 amino acids. The CDR3 region is CASIESGTDGYTF. The CDR3 DNA follows: TGTGCCAGTATTGAGTCCGGGACAGATGGCTACACCTTC.

This clonotype was seen a few times. The gene calls are TRBV4-1 and TRBJ1-5; D is uncertain. Trimming stripped 2 bases from V and 2 bases from J, with 13 bases between. This CDR3 is 16 amino acids long. CDR1 is MGHRA, CDR2 YSYEKL, per germline. CDR3 residues: CASSQSLALGNQPQHF. CDR3 sequence (DNA): TGCGCCAGCAGCCAAAGTTTAGCTTTAGGCAATCAGCCCCAGCATTTT.